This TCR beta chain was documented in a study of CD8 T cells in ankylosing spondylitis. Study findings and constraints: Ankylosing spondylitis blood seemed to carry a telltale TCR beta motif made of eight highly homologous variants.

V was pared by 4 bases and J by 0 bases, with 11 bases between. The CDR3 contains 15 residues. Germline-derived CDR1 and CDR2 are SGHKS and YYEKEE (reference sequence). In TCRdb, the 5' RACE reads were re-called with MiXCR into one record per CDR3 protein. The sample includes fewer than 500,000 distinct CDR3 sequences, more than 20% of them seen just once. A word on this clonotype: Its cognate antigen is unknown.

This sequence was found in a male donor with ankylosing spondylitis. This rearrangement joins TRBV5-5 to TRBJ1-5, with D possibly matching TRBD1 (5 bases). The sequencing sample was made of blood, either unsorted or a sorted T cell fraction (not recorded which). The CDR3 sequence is CASSAGTNSNQPQHF. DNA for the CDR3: TGTGCCAGCAGCGCCGGGACTAATAGCAATCAGCCCCAGCATTTT. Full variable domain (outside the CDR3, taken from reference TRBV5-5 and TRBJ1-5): DAGVTQSPTHLIKTRGQQVTLRCSPISGHKSVSWYQQVLGQGPQFIFQYYEKEERGRGNFPDRFSARQFPNYSSELNVNALLLGDSALYLCASSAGTNSNQPQHFGDGTRLSIL.